These 30 T cell receptor beta chains share one sample of origin, sequenced in a study of blood T cell repertoires in COVID-19. Data came from immunoSEQ multiplex PCR; TCRdb stores just in-frame clones and leaves some out. The table lists 30,000 or so clones, around four fifths of them singletons. Sequenced input: peripheral blood. These TCRs come from an elderly man with acute or convalescent COVID-19.

V and J are TRBV15 and TRBJ2-7; TRBD2 matches 7 bases. The junction had 2 bases not matched to a gene; V was cut back by 3 bases and J by 3 bases. The CDR3 length is 13 residues. Germline CDR1 is LNHNV and CDR2 is YYDKDF (reference sequence). CDR3 loop: CATSRGLNYEQYF. In DNA form, the CDR3 reads TGTGCCACCAGCAGGGGACTAAACTACGAGCAGTACTTC.

The genes are TRBV6-5 and TRBJ1-5; possibly TRBD1 for D (5 bases). CDR1 and CDR2 from the germline V gene are MNHEY and SVGAGI. Between the trimmed V and J ends, which lost 10 bases and 6 bases, there was a span of 13 bases. CDR3 length equals 12 residues. CDR3 sequence reads: CATGGGAQPQHF. CDR3 nucleotide sequence: TGTGCCACCGGGGGTGGGGCTCAGCCCCAGCATTTT.

The chain links TRBV7-2 to TRBJ2-5, with D possibly matching TRBD1 (6 bases). Germline values: CDR1 SGHTA, CDR2 FQGNSA. V dropped 2 bases and J dropped 2 bases, with 12 bases sitting between them. The CDR3 runs to 15 residues. CDR3 sequence reads: CASSLQGPGQETQYF. In nucleotides, the CDR3 is TGTGCCAGCAGCTTACAGGGGCCAGGACAAGAGACCCAGTACTTC.

CDR3 in DNA: TGTGCCAGCAGCTTATCGCAACTAGCGAGCTACGAGCAGTACTTC. It encodes CASSLSQLASYEQYF. The V and J genes are TRBV7-2 and TRBJ2-7, with 7 bases lining up with TRBD2. The length of the CDR3 is 15 residues. With 2 bases clipped from V and 3 bases from J, the junction kept 7 bases outside the gene matches. Germline V gives CDR1 SGHTA, CDR2 FQGNSA.

The chain couples TRBV5-1 to TRBJ1-4; 7 bases are a match to TRBD1. Germline CDR1 is SGHRS and CDR2 is YFSETQ. The V and J ends lost 4 bases and 7 bases, in that order; junction bases with no gene match: 7. The CDR3 length is 14 residues. CDR3 nucleotide sequence: TGCGCCAGCAGCCGAGACAGGGCCGGTGAAAAACTGTTTTTT. Protein product: CASSRDRAGEKLFF. The whole variable domain, filled in from reference TRBV5-1 and TRBJ1-4, reads KAGVTQTPRYLIKTRGQQVTLSCSPISGHRSVSWYQQTPGQGLQFLFEYFSETQRNKGNFPGRFSGRQFSNSRSEMNVSTLELGDSALYLCASSRDRAGEKLFFGSGTQLSVL.

The rearrangement links TRBV29-1 to TRBJ2-3; D is possibly TRBD2 (5 bases). V gave up 4 bases and J gave up 1 base, with 12 bases separating them. This CDR3 region has 14 residues. CDR1 SQVTM and CDR2 ANQGSEA come from the germline V gene. CDR3 in DNA: TGCAGCGTTGCGCGGGCAGCAGGCACAGATACGCAGTATTTT. Translating it yields CSVARAAGTDTQYF.

The chain has TRBV7-8 and TRBJ2-5, with D unresolved. This CDR3 is 15 amino acids long. Germline CDR1 is SGHVS and CDR2 is FQNEAQ. V was pared by 1 base and J by 1 base, with 10 bases between. The CDR3 protein is CASSLGLRFQETQYF. CDR3 sequence (DNA): TGTGCCAGCAGCTTAGGTTTACGGTTCCAAGAGACCCAGTACTTC. The whole variable domain, remainder taken from reference TRBV7-8 and TRBJ2-5, is GAGVSQSPRYKVAKRGQDVALRCDPISGHVSLFWYQQALGQGPEFLTYFQNEAQLDKSGLPSDRFFAERPEGSVSTLKIQRTQQEDSAVYLCASSLGLRFQETQYFGPGTRLLVL.

The chain employs TRBV11-2 and TRBJ1-2; TRBD1 matches 9 bases. J gave up 8 bases and V 5 bases, and 9 bases lay outside the gene matches. The CDR3 runs to 14 residues. Per germline, CDR1 SGHAT and CDR2 FQNNGV. CDR3 DNA sequence: TGTGCCAGCAGCACCAACCGGGACAGGGACGGCTACACCTTC. Amino acid sequence: CASSTNRDRDGYTF.

The V call is TRBV11-1, the J call TRBJ2-1; 11 nucleotides align to TRBD2. J was trimmed by 10 bases and V by 5 bases; bases with no gene match: 7. The CDR3 length is 14 residues. The germline V gene has CDR1 SGHAT and CDR2 FQDESV (reference sequence). CDR3 protein: CASSTRLAGTEQFF. CDR3 bases: TGTGCCAGCAGCACCCGACTAGCGGGGACGGAGCAGTTCTTC.

The chain links TRBV3-1 (or the pseudogene TRBV3-2) to TRBJ2-5; perhaps TRBD2 as D (5 bases). Germline V gene lookup returns CDR1 LGHDT and CDR2 YNNKEL (reference sequence). V was shortened by 3 bases and J by 1 base, with 18 bases between the two germline ends. The CDR3 covers 17 residues. In nucleotides, the CDR3 is TGTGCCAGCAGCCAGCCCCCCGCCTTACGGGGCCAAGAGACCCAGTACTTC. This gives the protein CASSQPPALRGQETQYF.

For the CDR3, the DNA is TGTGCCAGCTCCCGAAACACACAAAACACTGAAGCTTTCTTT. Protein: CASSRNTQNTEAFF. V gene TRBV18 combines with J gene TRBJ1-1; D is uncertain. The CDR3 spans 14 residues. Germline-derived CDR1 and CDR2 are KGHSH and LQKENI. Trimming shortened V by 6 bases and J by 2 bases, and 13 bases separated the two germline ends.

The chain uses TRBV10-1 and TRBJ1-1; weak D call: TRBD1 (5 bases). V lost 7 bases, J lost 7 bases, and 13 bases lay in between. CDR1 and CDR2 (germline): WNHNN, SYGVQD (reference sequence). The CDR3 has 12 residues. CDR3 in DNA: TGCGCCAGCACTACGACAGTTGGTGAAGCTTTCTTT. It translates to CASTTTVGEAFF.

This clone was detected a few times. The chain combines TRBV7-2 with TRBJ2-7; no definite D call. V gave up 2 bases and J gave up 0 bases, with 8 bases separating them. The CDR3 loop spans 14 amino acids. Germline values: CDR1 SGHTA, CDR2 FQGNSA. This chain's CDR3 is CASSLSRFSYEQYF. The CDR3 nucleotides are TGTGCCAGCAGCTTATCGCGCTTCTCCTACGAGCAGTACTTC.

The V and J genes are TRBV2 and TRBJ1-5; no clear D gene. V was shortened by 6 bases and J by 0 bases, with 3 bases between the two germline ends. The V gene's germline CDR1 is SNHLY and CDR2 FYNNEI. The CDR3 covers 12 residues. The CDR3 here is CASSYSNQPQHF. The CDR3 coding sequence is TGTGCCAGCAGCTATAGCAATCAGCCCCAGCATTTT.

The V gene is TRBV5-1, the J gene TRBJ1-2, with 7 bases aligning to TRBD1. The V segment lost 4 bases and the J segment 5 bases; nucleotides outside the gene matches: 8. Germline loops: CDR1 SGHRS, CDR2 YFSETQ. CDR3 length: 14 amino acids. The CDR3, as DNA: TGCGCCAGCAGCACCCGACAGGGCGAGTATGGCTACACCTTC. Its translation: CASSTRQGEYGYTF.

The sample holds one count of this clone. J is TRBJ2-1 and V is TRBV5-1; no clear D. Germline CDR1 reads SGHRS; CDR2 reads YFSETQ. V lost 0 bases to trimming and J lost 9 bases, with 4 bases between them. The CDR3 totals 11 residues. The CDR3 sequence is CASSLESEQFF. The CDR3 nucleotides read TGCGCCAGCAGCTTGGAGAGTGAGCAGTTCTTC.

This chain uses TRBV6-6 with TRBJ1-1; tentatively, D is TRBD1 (5 bases). The CDR3 is 14 amino acids. CDR1 and CDR2 from the germline V gene are MNHNY and SVGAGI (reference sequence). V was trimmed by 2 bases and J by 5 bases, leaving 12 bases between them. CDR3 in DNA: TGTGCCAGCAGTTACGGGAACAGGCAAACTGAAGCTTTCTTT. This gives the protein CASSYGNRQTEAFF.

This clone is termed medium-sized. J is TRBJ2-2 and V is TRBV7-9; 7 nucleotides align to TRBD1. The CDR3 has 14 amino acids. Germline V gene data show CDR1 as SEHNR and CDR2 as FQNEAQ (reference sequence). Unmatched junction bases numbered 7, after V lost 5 bases and J lost 7 bases. CDR3 protein: CASSRDRVIGELFF. The CDR3 DNA reads as TGTGCCAGCAGCCGGGACAGAGTCATCGGGGAGCTGTTTTTT.

The chain combines TRBV6-1 with TRBJ1-2; tentatively, D is TRBD1 (6 bases). Trimming took 3 bases from V and 5 from J, leaving 16 bases between them. CDR3 length: 15 residues. Germline V gene sequence: CDR1 MNHNS, CDR2 SASEGT. For the CDR3, the DNA is TGTGCCAGCAGTGAGACGGTGGGGGGGCATTATGGCTACACCTTC. Amino acid sequence: CASSETVGGHYGYTF.

This chain uses TRBV6-5 with TRBJ1-1; no firm D call. The CDR3 is 13 amino acids. The germline V and J ends were trimmed by 7 bases and 2 bases, with 11 bases remaining between them. Germline V gene sequence: CDR1 MNHEY, CDR2 SVGAGI. The CDR3 is CASTRSQNTEAFF. The CDR3 nucleotides are TGTGCCAGCACACGGTCCCAAAACACTGAAGCTTTCTTT.

This clone turned up a few times. This chain links TRBV28 with TRBJ2-1, with TRBD1 as a possible D gene (5 bases). The CDR3 sequence is 14 residues long. The germline V and J ends were trimmed by 6 bases and 7 bases, with 16 bases remaining between them. CDR1 and CDR2 (germline): MDHEN, SYDVKM. CDR3 loop: CASRFGMGRNEQFF. In DNA, the CDR3 is TGTGCCAGCAGGTTTGGGATGGGGCGGAATGAGCAGTTCTTC.

This chain connects TRBV6-1 to TRBJ2-2; the D gene is possibly TRBD1 (5 bases). V shed 2 bases and J shed 4 bases, with 11 bases lying between them. Germline V gene data show CDR1 as MNHNS and CDR2 as SASEGT. This CDR3 is 15 amino acids long. The CDR3 region is CASSENRLITGELFF. CDR3 DNA: TGTGCCAGCAGTGAAAACAGGCTAATCACCGGGGAGCTGTTTTTT.

The V gene is TRBV12-5, the J gene TRBJ1-1; TRBD1 might be the D (5 bases). Trimming removed 6 bases at V and 5 bases at J, with 16 bases between. The CDR3 has 14 amino acids. Looked up from germline, CDR1 is LGHNT and CDR2 is FRNRAP. CDR3 loop: CASGTREGWTEAFF. Written as DNA, the CDR3 is TGTGCTAGTGGAACCAGGGAGGGGTGGACTGAAGCTTTCTTT.

The J gene is TRBJ1-5, the V gene TRBV6-6, with TRBD1 identical over 10 bases. The CDR3 consists of 16 residues. Germline CDR1 reads MNHNY; CDR2 reads SVGAGI (reference sequence). V shed 4 bases, J shed 5 bases, and the junction held 8 bases outside the gene matches. CDR3 sequence reads: CASSSSGQGMDQPQHF. As DNA, the CDR3 is TGTGCCAGCAGTTCCTCGGGACAGGGGATGGATCAGCCCCAGCATTTT.

This chain uses TRBV7-9 with TRBJ1-5; the match to TRBD1 covers 9 bases. V gave up 5 bases and J gave up 7 bases; unmatched junction bases: 3. This CDR3 has 13 residues. Germline CDR1 SEHNR, CDR2 FQNEAQ (reference sequence). As DNA, the CDR3 is TGTGCCAGCAGCCAGGACAGGGGCCAGCCCCAGCATTTT. Its protein product is CASSQDRGQPQHF.

This chain uses TRBV19 with TRBJ1-2; D gene ambiguous. The germline V gene has CDR1 LNHDA and CDR2 SQIVND (reference sequence). This CDR3 is 15 amino acids long. Trimming took off 5 bases at V and 1 base at J, with 14 bases between the two ends. CDR3 region: CASSPRLTGNYGYTF. In DNA, the CDR3 is TGTGCCAGTAGTCCACGATTAACGGGTAACTATGGCTACACCTTC.

The genes are TRBV11-2 and TRBJ1-6; D possibly corresponds to TRBD1 (5 bases). Germline V gene lookup returns CDR1 SGHAT and CDR2 FQNNGV. The CDR3 contains 12 residues. Trimming removed 5 bases from V and 12 bases from J, with 11 bases in between. The CDR3 is CASSRGSGPLHF. CDR3 DNA sequence: TGTGCCAGCAGCCGGGGGTCGGGACCCCTCCACTTT.

This sequence joins TRBV20-1 and TRBJ1-1; D is possibly TRBD1 (6 bases). The CDR3 has 15 residues. CDR1 is DFQATT and CDR2 is SNEGSKA in the germline V gene (reference sequence). With 3 bases removed from V and 6 bases from J, the gap between germline ends came to 20 bases. CDR3: CSASRPGQGSAEAFF. Written as DNA, the CDR3 is TGCAGTGCTAGTCGGCCGGGGCAGGGGAGCGCTGAAGCTTTCTTT.

The gene calls are TRBV30 and TRBJ1-1; 7 bases are a match to TRBD1. Per germline, CDR1 GTSNPN and CDR2 SVGIG (reference sequence). This CDR3 region has 12 residues. The J segment lost 3 bases and the V segment lost 4 bases, leaving 2 bases of the junction unmatched. In DNA, the CDR3 is TGTGCCTGGAAGGGACAGTACACTGAAGCTTTCTTT. Protein sequence: CAWKGQYTEAFF.

This clone was counted ten times or more. This chain uses TRBV5-6 with TRBJ2-3; the D gene is possibly TRBD2 (5 bases). Germline CDR1 SGHDT, CDR2 YYEEEE. Trimming left V 3 bases short and J 1 base short, with 6 bases between. CDR3 length equals 13 residues. The CDR3: CASSWTGTDTQYF. In nucleotides, the CDR3 is TGTGCCAGCAGCTGGACTGGCACAGATACGCAGTATTTT.